The present T cell receptor beta chain was sequenced within a study of cytomegalovirus exposure and HLA in healthy donors. Whole-study findings and limits: As was reported, the classifier diagnosed cytomegalovirus status with high specificity and sensitivity. Per a later analysis, HLA-associated TCR beta chains showed more clonal expansion than other, equally common TCR beta chains. A later analysis reportedly found fewer N-insertions in an Asian-associated ancestry cluster than the approximately 670-donor mean. Cytomegalovirus association was listed for about 150 TCR beta chains.

The CDR3 spans 13 residues. Germline V CDR1 and CDR2: SGHNT, YYREEE (reference sequence). Trimming took 0 bases from V and 11 from J, leaving 9 bases between them. Only a few counts were recorded for this clone. The antigen is unknown. Primers: 60 Vbeta forward and 13 Jbeta reverse. Assay: immunoSEQ multiplex PCR; the TCRdb copy retains only in-frame clones and omits some. The sample lists about 70,000 clones, around two thirds occurring once. This rearrangement joins TRBV5-4 to TRBJ2-6; no clear D. The TCR comes from a human donor in good health. Sequencing was done on a sample of PBMCs. The CDR3 protein is CASSLELADVLTF. Written as DNA, the CDR3 is TGTGCCAGCAGCTTGGAACTCGCCGACGTCCTGACTTTC.